This TCR beta chain came from a study of shared clonotypes between healthy human individuals. In the study overall: There were three CD4 naive, three CD4 memory, two CD8 naive and one CD8 memory plates per donor. Study results and caveats: Unshared clonotypes carried lower generation probabilities than those common to all four donors.

The CDR3 is 16 residues long. V was clipped by 3 bases and J by 2 bases; unmatched bases: 9. Germline values: CDR1 MNHEY, CDR2 SMNVEV (reference sequence). The method was immunoSEQ multiplex PCR; TCRdb's version includes in-frame clones alone and lacks a portion of them. The table lists 600,000 to 800,000 clones, over 55% of them singletons, with under 2% in the top ten. A word on this clone: Its specificity is unknown.

Input material: memory CD4+ T cells sorted from blood. Sample subset: CD45RA-negative fraction. This receptor was identified in a woman aged 30 to 39 in good health. This chain connects TRBV27 to TRBJ2-7; 8 nucleotides align to TRBD2. The CDR3 DNA is TGTGCCAGCAGTTTCGCAAGCGGGAGTGGGACCTACGAGCAGTACTTC. Protein product: CASSFASGSGTYEQYF.